Listed below are T cell receptor beta chains from one sample, sequenced in a study of T-cell memory formation after mild COVID-19. TCRdb ran MiXCR on the 5' RACE reads and lists one entry per CDR3 protein. Here the sample spans 350,000 to 450,000 distinct CDR3 sequences, about 24% being singletons. Sequences were obtained from PBMCs or a T cell subset sorted from them (not recorded which). The receptors shown here come from an adult woman who had mild COVID-19 (a few samples of this study predate the infection). Cell type and time point are not known. The CDR3 runs from the conserved cysteine through the conserved F or W. Fields, in order: CDR3 protein, CDR3 DNA, J gene, D gene, V gene, clone size. D genes are given only for firm matches. Clone sizes are given selectively: once, few, many, or a class where the clone is expanded.

cdr3_aa: CASSFPGDSPLHF; cdr3_nt: TGTGCCAGCAGCTTCCCGGGCGATTCACCCCTCCACTTT; j_call: TRBJ1-6; d_call: .; v_call: TRBV7-9; clone_size: .
cdr3_aa: CSVGTVPSEAFF; cdr3_nt: TGCAGCGTGGGGACAGTGCCTAGTGAAGCTTTCTTT; j_call: TRBJ1-1; d_call: TRBD1; v_call: TRBV29-1; clone_size: .
cdr3_aa: CASSFPGVLTKNIQYF; cdr3_nt: TGTGCCAGCAGTTTTCCAGGGGTCTTGACCAAAAACATTCAGTACTTC; j_call: TRBJ2-4; d_call: .; v_call: TRBV12-3/TRBV12-4; clone_size: .
cdr3_aa: CASSLSGAGETQYF; cdr3_nt: TGTGCCAGCAGCTTAAGCGGGGCGGGAGAGACCCAGTACTTC; j_call: TRBJ2-5; d_call: TRBD2; v_call: TRBV7-9; clone_size: many
cdr3_aa: CANAPGTDNYEQYF; cdr3_nt: TGTGCCAACGCCCCCGGGACAGATAACTACGAGCAGTACTTC; j_call: TRBJ2-7; d_call: TRBD1; v_call: TRBV27; clone_size: .
cdr3_aa: CSVEKGPGQGADTQYF; cdr3_nt: TGCAGCGTTGAAAAGGGTCCGGGACAGGGTGCAGATACGCAGTATTTT; j_call: TRBJ2-3; d_call: TRBD1; v_call: TRBV29-1; clone_size: few
cdr3_aa: CATSGPNRWGYTEAFF; cdr3_nt: TGTGCCACCAGTGGACCGAACAGGTGGGGTTACACTGAAGCTTTCTTT; j_call: TRBJ1-1; d_call: .; v_call: TRBV24-1; clone_size: few
cdr3_aa: CASSPKIAGGLDTQYF; cdr3_nt: TGTGCCAGCAGCCCAAAGATAGCGGGGGGCTTAGATACGCAGTATTTT; j_call: TRBJ2-3; d_call: TRBD2; v_call: TRBV7-3; clone_size: .
cdr3_aa: CATSRGEETQYF; cdr3_nt: TGTGCCACGTCGAGGGGAGAAGAGACCCAGTACTTC; j_call: TRBJ2-5; d_call: .; v_call: TRBV24-1; clone_size: few
cdr3_aa: CASSVEARNTGELFF; cdr3_nt: TGTGCCAGCAGCGTAGAAGCAAGGAACACCGGGGAGCTGTTTTTT; j_call: TRBJ2-2; d_call: .; v_call: TRBV9; clone_size: few
cdr3_aa: CASSLRIGVENIQYF; cdr3_nt: TGCGCCAGCAGCTTGAGGATAGGGGTTGAGAACATTCAGTACTTC; j_call: TRBJ2-4; d_call: .; v_call: TRBV5-1; clone_size: few
cdr3_aa: CASRYNRQGPRVAFF; cdr3_nt: TGTGCCAGCAGATACAACAGACAGGGGCCGAGGGTAGCTTTCTTT; j_call: TRBJ1-1; d_call: TRBD1; v_call: TRBV12-3/TRBV12-4; clone_size: .
cdr3_aa: CASSLRLGRTDTQYF; cdr3_nt: TGTGCCAGCAGCCTCCGACTCGGGAGGACAGATACGCAGTATTTT; j_call: TRBJ2-3; d_call: TRBD2; v_call: TRBV3-1; clone_size: few
cdr3_aa: CASSFGGLGQETQYF; cdr3_nt: TGTGCCAGCAGCTTCGGCGGGCTCGGTCAAGAGACCCAGTACTTC; j_call: TRBJ2-5; d_call: .; v_call: TRBV7-9; clone_size: few
cdr3_aa: CASTPQRGSTDTQYF; cdr3_nt: TGTGCCAGCACTCCCCAGCGGGGGAGCACAGATACGCAGTATTTT; j_call: TRBJ2-3; d_call: TRBD2; v_call: TRBV5-6; clone_size: few
cdr3_aa: CASSPAAGHHNYGYTF; cdr3_nt: TGTGCCAGCAGCCCAGCCGCAGGACATCATAACTATGGCTACACCTTC; j_call: TRBJ1-2; d_call: .; v_call: TRBV7-9; clone_size: .
cdr3_aa: CSVERVGTDTQYF; cdr3_nt: TGCAGCGTTGAAAGGGTCGGCACAGATACGCAGTATTTT; j_call: TRBJ2-3; d_call: .; v_call: TRBV29-1; clone_size: .
cdr3_aa: CSARDGETSLNEQFF; cdr3_nt: TGCAGTGCTAGAGACGGGGAGACTAGCCTAAATGAGCAGTTCTTC; j_call: TRBJ2-1; d_call: TRBD2; v_call: TRBV20-1; clone_size: .
cdr3_aa: CASSLDFSGELFF; cdr3_nt: TGTGCCAGCAGCCTCGACTTTTCCGGGGAGCTGTTTTTT; j_call: TRBJ2-2; d_call: .; v_call: TRBV9; clone_size: .
cdr3_aa: CSKGTDYEQYF; cdr3_nt: TGCAGCAAAGGGACAGACTACGAGCAGTACTTC; j_call: TRBJ2-7; d_call: TRBD1; v_call: TRBV29-1; clone_size: few
cdr3_aa: CASSLQTVNTGELFF; cdr3_nt: TGTGCCAGCAGTCTTCAGACGGTGAACACCGGGGAGCTGTTTTTT; j_call: TRBJ2-2; d_call: .; v_call: TRBV27; clone_size: many
cdr3_aa: CASRWGSSYEQYF; cdr3_nt: TGTGCCAGCCGTTGGGGGAGTTCCTACGAGCAGTACTTC; j_call: TRBJ2-7; d_call: .; v_call: TRBV2; clone_size: many
cdr3_aa: CASSLLASGRRDTQYF; cdr3_nt: TGCGCCAGCAGCTTGTTGGCTAGCGGGAGGAGGGATACGCAGTATTTT; j_call: TRBJ2-3; d_call: TRBD2; v_call: TRBV5-1; clone_size: .